This record looks at one TCR beta chain sequence and its context. This specimen comes from a study of T cell changes during pregnancy in multiple sclerosis. The assay was immunoSEQ multiplex PCR, and TCRdb's table has in-frame clones only and misses some. This table has approximately 74,000 clones, almost 95% appearing once. After removal of 5 bases from V and 5 bases from J, the junction contained 8 bases not matched to a gene. Germline V CDR1 and CDR2: SGHTA, FQGNSA. This CDR3 has 15 amino acids. The V call is TRBV7-2, the J call TRBJ2-7; TRBD2 agrees at 11 bases. This TCR derives from a female donor with multiple sclerosis, enrolled in a pregnancy study. Sequencing used peripheral blood, obtained before pregnancy. CDR3 bases: TGTGCCAGCAGCCAACTCCTAGCGGGAGGTAACGAGCAGTACTTC. Amino acid sequence: CASSQLLAGGNEQYF. Full variable domain (missing parts from reference TRBV7-2 and TRBJ2-7): GAGVSQSPSNKVTEKGKDVELRCDPISGHTALYWYRQSLGQGLEFLIYFQGNSAPDKSGLPSDRFSAERTGGSVSTLTIQRTQQEDSAVYLCASSQLLAGGNEQYFGPGTRLTVT.